This is a list of T cell receptor beta chains from one sample in a study of shared clonotypes between healthy human individuals. TCRdb's table, derived via immunoSEQ multiplex PCR, lists solely in-frame clones and lacks some. The sample includes over 800,000 clones, roughly 92% seen only once; the top ten take less than 25%. Sample: naive CD8+ T cells sorted from blood. Receptor source: a man in his thirties or forties in good health. CDR3s include the opening cysteine and the closing phenylalanine or tryptophan. Fields, in order: clone size, CDR3 length, V gene, J gene, D gene, CDR3 protein, CDR3 DNA. D genes are given only for firm matches. Rows give clone size only sometimes, using once, few, many, or a class for an expanded clone.

NA,17,TRBV7-6,TRBJ1-4,TRBD1,CASSLLSNDRGNEKLFF,TGTGCCAGCAGCTTACTCTCTAACGACAGGGGAAATGAAAAACTGTTTTTT
NA,15,TRBV29-1,TRBJ1-1,NA,CSVEGLAGPNTEAFF,TGCAGCGTTGAAGGTCTAGCAGGGCCGAACACTGAAGCTTTCTTT
NA,16,TRBV2,TRBJ1-3,NA,CASSVGNGPSGNTIYF,TGTGCCAGCAGTGTTGGGAACGGGCCCTCTGGAAACACCATATATTTT
NA,15,TRBV2,TRBJ2-7,TRBD1,CATLNRDRGTYEQYF,TGTGCCACCTTAAACCGGGACAGGGGGACCTACGAGCAGTACTTC
NA,14,TRBV19,TRBJ2-7,NA,CASSIGAGSYEQYF,TGTGCCAGTAGTATAGGGGCAGGCTCCTACGAGCAGTACTTC
NA,16,TRBV11-2,TRBJ1-2,TRBD1,CASSSPGTGVNYGYTF,TGTGCCAGCAGCTCTCCTGGGACAGGGGTTAACTATGGCTACACCTTC
NA,14,TRBV28,TRBJ2-7,NA,CASSSLEIPYEQYF,TGTGCCAGCAGTTCGCTAGAGATTCCCTACGAGCAGTACTTC
NA,14,TRBV27,TRBJ2-7,TRBD2,CASSQSGANYEQYF,TGTGCCAGCAGTCAGAGCGGGGCCAACTACGAGCAGTACTTC
NA,17,TRBV29-1,TRBJ2-5,TRBD1,CSVPGQGDLGWRETQYF,TGCAGCGTTCCCGGACAGGGGGATTTGGGTTGGCGAGAGACCCAGTACTTC
NA,14,TRBV9,TRBJ1-1,NA,CASSVATVNTEAFF,TGTGCCAGCAGCGTAGCGACTGTGAACACTGAAGCTTTCTTT
NA,13,TRBV19,TRBJ1-2,NA,CASSIVSGDGYTF,TGTGCCAGTAGTATAGTATCAGGGGATGGCTACACCTTC
NA,14,TRBV6-1,TRBJ2-3,NA,CASSDWSPTDTQYF,TGTGCCAGCAGTGACTGGAGCCCCACAGATACGCAGTATTTT
NA,14,TRBV27,TRBJ1-1,TRBD1,CASSLQGARTEAFF,TGTGCCAGCAGTTTGCAGGGGGCGCGAACTGAAGCTTTCTTT
NA,15,TRBV9,TRBJ2-7,NA,CASSRTGTLPYEQYF,TGTGCCAGCAGCCGAACCGGGACTCTGCCCTACGAGCAGTACTTC
once,16,TRBV28,TRBJ2-7,NA,CASSPAVGRHSYEQYF,TGTGCCAGCAGTCCCGCCGTCGGCAGACACTCCTACGAGCAGTACTTC
NA,15,TRBV7-8,TRBJ2-3,TRBD1,CASRTGGAGTDTQYF,TGTGCCAGCAGGACAGGGGGCGCAGGCACAGATACGCAGTATTTT
NA,15,TRBV4-3,TRBJ2-1,NA,CASSRPESSYNEQFF,TGCGCCAGCAGCCGCCCGGAAAGCTCCTACAATGAGCAGTTCTTC
NA,12,TRBV6-5,TRBJ2-1,NA,CASSFGGNEQFF,TGTGCCAGCTCCTTTGGGGGCAATGAGCAGTTCTTC
NA,16,TRBV5-4,TRBJ2-7,TRBD2,CASSSAPTSGSYEQYF,TGTGCCAGCAGCTCGGCCCCGACTAGCGGGTCTTACGAGCAGTACTTC
once,13,TRBV7-3,TRBJ2-3,NA,CASSLESQDTQYF,TGTGCCAGCAGCCTCGAGAGCCAGGATACGCAGTATTTT
NA,13,TRBV28,TRBJ1-2,TRBD1,CASFQRTGSGYTF,TGTGCCAGTTTCCAGAGGACAGGGAGCGGCTACACCTTC
NA,15,TRBV14,TRBJ2-1,NA,CASSTHGMGYNEQFF,TGTGCCAGCAGTACTCACGGAATGGGTTACAATGAGCAGTTCTTC
few,14,TRBV7-9,TRBJ1-5,NA,CASSENSVNQPQHF,TGTGCCAGCAGCGAGAACAGTGTCAATCAGCCCCAGCATTTT
once,18,TRBV6-1,TRBJ2-1,TRBD2,CASSEVRAGVGLIYEQFF,TGTGCCAGCAGTGAAGTCCGGGCGGGAGTAGGATTAATCTATGAGCAGTTCTTC
NA,13,TRBV6-6,TRBJ2-7,NA,CASSLPGRGEQYF,TGTGCCAGCAGCCTCCCGGGGCGCGGGGAGCAGTACTTC
NA,16,TRBV29-1,TRBJ1-3,TRBD1,CSVAGDRLGSGNTIYF,TGCAGCGTTGCGGGGGACAGGTTGGGATCCGGAAACACCATATATTTT
NA,15,TRBV7-9,TRBJ1-2,NA,CASSLGGNRIDGYTF,TGTGCCAGCAGCTTAGGGGGGAATCGAATAGATGGCTACACCTTC
NA,13,TRBV5-1,TRBJ2-2,NA,CASSLENAGELFF,TGCGCCAGCAGCTTGGAGAACGCCGGGGAGCTGTTTTTT
NA,16,TRBV7-9,TRBJ2-7,NA,CASSHGPAKGGYEQYF,TGTGCCAGCAGCCACGGGCCAGCCAAGGGCGGGTACGAGCAGTACTTC
once,11,TRBV27,TRBJ2-3,NA,CASSRYDTQYF,TGTGCCAGCAGTCGATATGATACGCAGTATTTT
few,14,TRBV6-5,TRBJ1-1,NA,CASSATGRYTEAFF,TGTGCCAGCAGTGCGACCGGACGGTACACTGAAGCTTTCTTT
once,14,TRBV29-1,TRBJ1-2,NA,CSVEEIASNYGYTF,TGCAGCGTTGAAGAAATAGCCTCTAACTATGGCTACACCTTC
NA,13,TRBV5-1,TRBJ2-7,TRBD1,CASSSNRGSEQYF,TGCGCCAGCAGCAGCAACAGGGGATCGGAGCAGTACTTC
NA,16,TRBV27,TRBJ1-1,NA,CASSSPWRGGGTEAFF,TGTGCCAGCAGTTCTCCTTGGCGGGGCGGGGGCACTGAAGCTTTCTTT
NA,15,TRBV19,TRBJ2-3,NA,CASSIGGSYTDTQYF,TGTGCCAGTAGTATAGGTGGCAGTTACACAGATACGCAGTATTTT
NA,16,TRBV5-1,TRBJ1-2,TRBD1,CASSLEGRGHVYGYTF,TGCGCCAGCAGCTTGGAGGGCAGGGGGCACGTCTATGGCTACACCTTC
NA,14,TRBV29-1,TRBJ1-1,NA,CCVRTASLITEAFF,TGCTGTGTTCGGACAGCTTCCCTGATCACTGAAGCTTTCTTT
NA,15,TRBV28,TRBJ2-1,NA,CASSLEPSSYNEQFF,TGTGCCAGCAGTTTAGAGCCGAGCTCCTACAATGAGCAGTTCTTC
NA,19,TRBV11-3,TRBJ2-1,TRBD2,CASSLSSAGGSPSYNEQFF,TGTGCCAGCAGCTTATCGTCAGCGGGAGGTTCCCCCTCCTACAATGAGCAGTTCTTC
NA,15,TRBV7-9,TRBJ2-2,TRBD2,CASSLLAGGGGELFF,TGTGCCAGCAGCTTACTAGCGGGAGGAGGCGGGGAGCTGTTTTTT
NA,12,TRBV11-2,TRBJ2-7,NA,CASSFSGYEQYF,TGTGCCAGCAGCTTTTCGGGGTACGAGCAGTACTTC